The 20 T cell receptor beta chains listed next were all sequenced from one sample in a study of blood T cell repertoires in COVID-19. Clones were sequenced by immunoSEQ multiplex PCR, and TCRdb holds only the in-frame ones, with some missing. This table has over 450,000 clones, roughly nine tenths appearing once. The sample comprised peripheral blood. These receptors all come from a man between 18 and 35 years old with COVID-19, enrolled during active disease.

The V and J genes are TRBV6-6 and TRBJ1-2, with TRBD1 identical over 7 bases. Germline V CDR1 and CDR2: MNHNY, SVGAGI (reference sequence). The CDR3 is 16 residues long. V dropped 2 bases and J dropped 0; count of bases not matched to a gene: 6. CDR3: CASSYDRVRANYGYTF. The CDR3 nucleotides are TGTGCCAGCAGTTACGACAGGGTGAGAGCTAACTATGGCTACACCTTC.

This sequence joins TRBV5-6 and TRBJ2-3; tentatively, D is TRBD1 (5 bases). Germline V gene lookup returns CDR1 SGHDT and CDR2 YYEEEE. Trimming removed 2 bases from V and 4 bases from J, with 11 bases in between. This CDR3 region has 14 residues. CDR3 sequence reads: CASSFVTEPDTQYF. Here the CDR3 DNA reads TGTGCCAGCAGCTTCGTGACAGAACCAGATACGCAGTATTTT.

The gene calls are TRBV5-4 and TRBJ2-7, with a tentative D call TRBD1 (6 bases). Germline-derived CDR1 and CDR2 are SGHNT and YYREEE (reference sequence). The CDR3 loop spans 14 amino acids. Trimming took 4 bases from V and 2 from J, leaving 13 bases between them. CDR3 residues: CASSPRGGTYEQYF. The CDR3 nucleotides are TGTGCCAGCAGCCCTCGTGGGGGCACCTACGAGCAGTACTTC. Variable domain in full (rest from reference TRBV5-4 and TRBJ2-7): ETGVTQSPTHLIKTRGQQVTLRCSSQSGHNTVSWYQQALGQGPQFIFQYYREEENGRGNFPPRFSGLQFPNYSSELNVNALELDDSALYLCASSPRGGTYEQYFGPGTRLTVT.

The chain couples TRBV4-2 to TRBJ2-7; 10 bases match TRBD2. Germline V lookup: CDR1 LGHNA, CDR2 YNFKEQ. The V segment lost 2 bases and the J segment 12 bases; nucleotides outside the gene matches: 22. CDR3 size: 18 residues. CDR3 protein: CASSQIAGTDPRAGGTYF. The CDR3 DNA reads as TGTGCCAGCAGCCAAATTGCAGGGACTGATCCACGAGCGGGGGGGACGTACTTC.

V is TRBV3-1 (or the pseudogene TRBV3-2) and J is TRBJ2-3; 7 positions agree with TRBD2. V dropped 5 bases and J dropped 3; count of bases not matched to a gene: 5. CDR1 and CDR2 (germline): LGHDT, YNNKEL (reference sequence). This CDR3 has 14 residues. The CDR3 region has the DNA TGTGCCAGCAGCTTCCTCGGGGGGACAGATACGCAGTATTTT. Its protein product is CASSFLGGTDTQYF.

The chain uses TRBV4-1 and TRBJ1-2; TRBD1 matches 8 bases. The CDR3 runs 16 residues. Germline CDR1 is MGHRA and CDR2 is YSYEKL. Trimming removed 4 bases from V and 0 bases from J; junction bases left unmatched: 7. CDR3 sequence reads: CASSPTGDYTNYGYTF. CDR3 nucleotides: TGCGCCAGCAGCCCGACAGGGGACTATACTAACTATGGCTACACCTTC.

The chain is built from TRBV27 and TRBJ2-7; possibly TRBD1 for D (7 bases). The CDR3 spans 15 residues. Germline CDR1 MNHEY, CDR2 SMNVEV (reference sequence). Trimming removed 2 bases at V and 2 bases at J, with 13 bases between. The CDR3 sequence: CASSLGQGGPYEQYF. CDR3 nucleotide sequence: TGTGCCAGCAGTTTAGGCCAGGGGGGACCCTACGAGCAGTACTTC.

The chain recombines TRBV7-9 with TRBJ2-1; TRBD1 agrees at 7 bases. This CDR3 is built from 14 residues. Germline CDR1 and CDR2: SEHNR and FQNEAQ (reference sequence). Losses at the gene ends were 8 bases for V and 6 bases for J; bases not matched to a gene: 10. CDR3 amino acids: CASPYQGQTNEQFF. The CDR3 DNA is TGTGCCAGCCCCTACCAGGGACAGACCAATGAGCAGTTCTTC. Using reference TRBV7-9 and TRBJ2-1 for the parts outside the CDR3, the full variable domain is DTGVSQNPRHKITKRGQNVTFRCDPISEHNRLYWYRQTLGQGPEFLTYFQNEAQLEKSRLLSDRFSAERPKGSFSTLEIQRTEQGDSAMYLCASPYQGQTNEQFFGPGTRLTVL.

This clone was counted a single time. This chain connects TRBV5-6 to TRBJ2-4; perhaps TRBD1 as D (6 bases). Germline-derived CDR1 and CDR2 are SGHDT and YYEEEE. CDR3 length: 14 amino acids. The CDR3 loop reads CRRQAPIAKNIQYF. DNA of the CDR3: TGTCGTCGACAGGCCCCGATAGCCAAAAACATTCAGTACTTC.

The V call is TRBV18, the J call TRBJ1-1, with D tentatively TRBD1 (6 bases). Germline CDR1 KGHSH, CDR2 LQKENI. The CDR3 is 15 residues long. V was pared by 4 bases and J by 2 bases, with 14 bases between. The CDR3 nucleotides read TGTGCCAGCTCACTTGGACAGCCCCCAAACACTGAAGCTTTCTTT. It is translated as CASSLGQPPNTEAFF.

This clone was seen only once. The V call is TRBV2, the J call TRBJ2-5; TRBD1 matches 7 bases. The CDR3 runs to 14 residues. Per the germline V gene, CDR1 is SNHLY and CDR2 is FYNNEI. The J segment lost 2 bases and the V segment lost 6 bases, leaving 6 bases of the junction unmatched. As DNA, the CDR3 is TGTGCCAGCAGGCCGGACAGGCTTCAAGAGACCCAGTACTTC. Translated, it gives CASRPDRLQETQYF.

The rearrangement joins TRBV2 to TRBJ1-1; tentatively, D is TRBD1 (5 bases). Germline CDR1 SNHLY, CDR2 FYNNEI. CDR3 size: 13 residues. V gave up 0 bases and J gave up 11 bases, with 13 bases separating them. The CDR3 sequence is CASSEARGGEAFF. The CDR3 region has the DNA TGTGCCAGCAGTGAAGCAAGGGGAGGAGAGGCTTTCTTT.

The chain carries TRBV23-1 and TRBJ2-7; D is perhaps TRBD1 (5 bases). TRBV23-1 belongs to the ORF category, with a function that is uncertain. There are 15 residues in the CDR3. Deletions cut 0 bases from V and 4 bases from J, with 13 bases between. DNA for the CDR3: TGCGCCAGCAGTCAATCAAGGGTCAGGGTGTACGAGCAGTACTTC. Protein: CASSQSRVRVYEQYF.

The chain is built from TRBV5-1 and TRBJ1-5; 8 bases fit TRBD1. This CDR3 contains 15 residues. CDR1 is SGHRS, CDR2 YFSETQ, per germline. The V and J ends lost 0 bases and 6 bases, in that order; junction bases with no gene match: 5. CDR3 region: CASSLDGQGGQPQHF. The DNA for the CDR3 is TGCGCCAGCAGCTTGGATGGACAGGGAGGTCAGCCCCAGCATTTT.

The V call is TRBV24-1, the J call TRBJ2-5, with TRBD2 matching over 9 bases. The CDR3 runs 16 residues. Germline V gene lookup returns CDR1 KGHDR and CDR2 SFDVKD. Trimming removed 11 bases from V and 2 bases from J; junction bases left unmatched: 14. CDR3 region: CANLNRAGGGQETQYF. CDR3 sequence (DNA): TGTGCCAACCTGAATAGAGCGGGAGGTGGTCAAGAGACCCAGTACTTC.

The chain is built from TRBV11-2 and TRBJ1-2; TRBD1 matches 7 bases. J was trimmed by 3 bases and V by 2 bases; bases with no gene match: 12. The CDR3 has 17 residues. Germline V gene lookup returns CDR1 SGHAT and CDR2 FQNNGV. CDR3 DNA: TGTGCCAGCAGCTTAAGCAGCGCAAGAGGGGGCCACTATGGCTACACCTTC. Translating gives CASSLSSARGGHYGYTF.

The chain recombines TRBV6-5 with TRBJ2-6; D may be TRBD2 (6 bases). Trimming stripped 6 bases from V and 0 bases from J, with 9 bases between. Germline V CDR1 and CDR2: MNHEY, SVGAGI. CDR3 size: 15 residues. This CDR3 is CASRSGSSGANVLTF. The CDR3 nucleotides read TGTGCCAGCAGGAGCGGGTCCTCTGGGGCCAACGTCCTGACTTTC.

The chain recombines TRBV19 with TRBJ2-7, with a weak D call TRBD2 (7 bases). V shed 5 bases and J shed 1 base, with 12 bases lying between them. Looked up from germline, CDR1 is LNHDA and CDR2 is SQIVND (reference sequence). This CDR3 has 14 residues. The CDR3 DNA reads as TGTGCCAGTAGTTGGGGGGGCCCATCCTACGAGCAGTACTTC. It yields the protein CASSWGGPSYEQYF.

Comments on this clone: Within the sample, other DNA sequences also encode this same CDR3. V is TRBV7-9 and J is TRBJ2-3, with 15 bases lining up with TRBD2. Germline-derived CDR1 and CDR2 are SEHNR and FQNEAQ (reference sequence). With V trimmed by 5 bases and J by 3 bases, 3 bases remained unmatched. CDR3 size: 16 residues. Written as DNA, the CDR3 is TGTGCCAGCAGCCCCGGGACTAGCGGGAGGACAGATACGCAGTATTTT. Protein sequence: CASSPGTSGRTDTQYF.

The genes are TRBV18 and TRBJ2-6; no reliable D call. The CDR3 extends over 16 amino acids. Deletions cut 3 bases from V and 0 bases from J, with 9 bases between. CDR1 KGHSH and CDR2 LQKENI come from the germline V gene. In DNA form, the CDR3 reads TGTGCCAGCTCACCTCGGGTTAGCTCTGGGGCCAACGTCCTGACTTTC. This codes for CASSPRVSSGANVLTF.